This is a list of T cell receptor beta chains from one sample in a study of blood T cell repertoires in COVID-19. Data came from immunoSEQ multiplex PCR; TCRdb stores just in-frame clones and leaves some out. The sample consists of hundreds of thousands of clones, about 86% of them appearing once. The source material was peripheral blood. These receptors were collected from a man at least 80 years old with acute or convalescent COVID-19. CDR3s include the opening cysteine and the closing phenylalanine or tryptophan. The D gene is left open where the match is weak. Only part of the rows carry a size: once, few, many, or a class if the clone is expanded.

v_gene: TRBV30; abundance: .; j_gene: TRBJ2-7; d_gene: TRBD1; CDR3nt: TGTGCGTCTAAGGGGGCCCGCTACGAGCAGTACTTC; CDR3aa: CASKGARYEQYF
v_gene: TRBV7-6; abundance: .; j_gene: TRBJ2-6; d_gene: TRBD1; CDR3nt: TGTGCCAGCAGCCCGGACAGGGGTTACGTCCTGACTTTC; CDR3aa: CASSPDRGYVLTF
v_gene: TRBV27; abundance: .; j_gene: TRBJ1-1; d_gene: TRBD1; CDR3nt: TGTGCCAGCAGACTCAACAGGGGGAACACTGAAGCTTTCTTT; CDR3aa: CASRLNRGNTEAFF
v_gene: TRBV19; abundance: once; j_gene: TRBJ1-5; d_gene: .; CDR3nt: TGTGCCAGTAGTATTGGTGGGGGCCGAGGGGGCAATCAGCCCCAGCATTTT; CDR3aa: CASSIGGGRGGNQPQHF
v_gene: TRBV7-6; abundance: many; j_gene: TRBJ2-1; d_gene: TRBD2; CDR3nt: TGTGCCAGCAGCTTGACCGCTAGCGGGGGATACAATGAGCAGTTCTTC; CDR3aa: CASSLTASGGYNEQFF
v_gene: TRBV10-2; abundance: .; j_gene: TRBJ2-6; d_gene: TRBD1; CDR3nt: TGCGCCAGCAGTGAGCAGGGGGCTGGGGCCAACGTCCTGACTTTC; CDR3aa: CASSEQGAGANVLTF
v_gene: TRBV19; abundance: .; j_gene: TRBJ1-2; d_gene: .; CDR3nt: TGTGCCAGTAGTGCTATCCAGGGTTATGGCTACACCTTC; CDR3aa: CASSAIQGYGYTF
v_gene: TRBV6-5; abundance: once; j_gene: TRBJ2-3; d_gene: .; CDR3nt: TGTGCCAGCAGTTACTCGTATACTCGGACAGATACGCAGTATTTT; CDR3aa: CASSYSYTRTDTQYF
v_gene: TRBV5-1; abundance: .; j_gene: TRBJ2-3; d_gene: .; CDR3nt: TGCGCCAGCAGCCTAGAAGGGACCCGGGGGTTTGGGCAGTATTTT; CDR3aa: CASSLEGTRGFGQYF
v_gene: TRBV7-3; abundance: .; j_gene: TRBJ2-7; d_gene: .; CDR3nt: TGTGCCAGCAGCTTAGCCGGTAGCTACGAGCAGTACTTC; CDR3aa: CASSLAGSYEQYF